The 32 T cell receptor beta chains listed next were all sequenced from one sample in a study of post-analysis software for immune sequencing data. Study results and limitations: With TRBV5-6, TRBV5-1 and TRBV20-1 included, about five TRBV segments were more frequent in patients than in controls.

Unique molecular identifiers tagged the TCR beta cDNA libraries. Using its own MiXCR run on the PCR reads, TCRdb lists one record per CDR3 protein. This sample has 250,000 to 300,000 distinct CDR3 sequences; 30% to 45% occur once, and the top ten carry 4% to 5.5%. These TCRs are of unknown antigen specificity. Sample: blood. The receptor source for this set is a girl between 5 and 17 years old with multiple sclerosis.

Only one count was recorded for this clonotype. Since a much larger clone is just one base distant, this may be a read error. The chain recombines TRBV6-5 with TRBJ2-3; TRBD2 might be the D (5 bases). In germline, CDR1 is MNHEY, CDR2 SVGAGI. V was cut by 0 bases and J by 3 bases, with 19 bases left in between. The CDR3 consists of 18 residues. The CDR3 bases are TGTGCCAGCAGTTACTCACCCCCTTGGACTGGCGGGACAGATACGCAGTATTTT. Its translation is CASSYSPPWTGGTDTQYF.

This clonotype was detected many times. The chain links TRBV4-1 to TRBJ1-1, with TRBD1 matching 11 bases. Looked up from germline, CDR1 is MGHRA and CDR2 is YSYEKL. J gave up 4 bases and V 1 base, and 2 bases lay outside the gene matches. The CDR3 extends over 15 amino acids. The CDR3 reads CASSQGGTGGTEAFF. The CDR3, as DNA: TGCGCCAGCAGCCAAGGAGGGACAGGGGGCACTGAAGCTTTCTTT.

With respect to this clonotype: A read error may explain this, as a much larger clone is one base away. The chain carries TRBV28 and TRBJ2-7; D gene unclear. Germline V gives CDR1 MDHEN, CDR2 SYDVKM. This CDR3 is 12 amino acids long. V lost 7 bases, J lost 7 bases, and 14 bases lay in between. The CDR3 sequence is CASTGRYNEQYF. Written as DNA, the CDR3 is TGTGCCAGCACCGGCAGGTACAATGAGCAGTACTTC.

This clonotype was picked up many times. The J gene is TRBJ2-1, the V gene TRBV4-2; tentatively, D is TRBD2 (5 bases). The CDR3 sequence is 17 residues long. Germline lookup yields CDR1 LGHNA and CDR2 YNFKEQ. V dropped 0 bases and J dropped 6 bases, with 18 bases sitting between them. In DNA, the CDR3 is TGTGCCAGCAGCCAAGATACGGGATTGAACACACGCAATGAGCAGTTCTTC. This translates into CASSQDTGLNTRNEQFF.

Of note for this clonotype: It may be a read error: a sequence one base away is much more abundant. This chain joins TRBV7-2 and TRBJ2-3; 15 nucleotides agree with TRBD2. The germline gives CDR1 SGHTA, CDR2 FQGNSA. The CDR3 runs to 19 residues. The chain's CDR3 is CASSVGLAGGPFLLDRQYF. CDR3 DNA: TGTGCCAGCAGCGTAGGACTAGCGGGAGGGCCTTTCTTATTAGATAGGCAGTATTTT.

The CDR3 loop is CASRSTSGRREGTQYF. The CDR3 coding sequence is TGTGCCAGCAGATCGACTAGCGGGAGACGGGAGGGGACCCAGTACTTC. The chain employs TRBV28 and TRBJ2-5; the match to TRBD2 covers 12 bases. CDR3 length: 16 residues. Germline lookup yields CDR1 MDHEN and CDR2 SYDVKM. V was pared by 6 bases and J by 7 bases, with 12 bases of the junction left unmatched.

This clonotype came up many times. As DNA, the CDR3 is TGTGCCAGCAGCCTGACTAGCGCATACGAGCAGTACTTC. Residues: CASSLTSAYEQYF. This rearrangement joins TRBV6-1 to TRBJ2-7; 8 bases line up with TRBD2. The CDR3 has 13 residues. The germline CDR1 and CDR2 sequences are MNHNS and SASEGT. The trim removed 6 bases at V and 4 bases at J, leaving 5 bases unmatched.

This clonotype was recorded a few times. This may be a read error, as it is one base from a much larger clone. The chain is built from TRBV5-1 and TRBJ2-1, with 8 bases lining up with TRBD2. The germline V gene encodes CDR1 SGHRS and CDR2 YFSETQ. The CDR3 is 17 residues long. The CDR3 loop is CASGLAELAVSYNEQFF. Written as DNA, the CDR3 is TGCGCCAGCGGCTTGGCCGAACTAGCGGTTTCCTACAATGAGCAGTTCTTC.

This clonotype has more than one count but fewer than ten. A single base separates this from a much larger clone, so it may be a read error. This chain joins TRBV18 and TRBJ2-7; perhaps TRBD1 as D (5 bases). Germline CDR1 reads KGHSH; CDR2 reads LQKENI. The CDR3 spans 14 residues. The CDR3 is CASPPPEQVYEQYF. The CDR3 bases are TGTGCCAGCCCACCACCGGAACAGGTTTACGAGCAGTACTTC. Full variable domain (remainder filled in from reference TRBV18 and TRBJ2-7): NAGVMQNPRHLVRRRGQEARLRCSPMKGHSHVYWYRQLPEEGLKFMVYLQKENIIDESGMPKERFSAEFPKEGPSILRIQQVVRGDSAAYFCASPPPEQVYEQYFGPGTRLTVT.

V and J are TRBV20-1 and TRBJ2-7, with TRBD2 matching 10 bases. V was pared by 6 bases and J by 2 bases, with 4 bases of the junction left unmatched. This CDR3 contains 13 residues. In germline, CDR1 is DFQATT, CDR2 SNEGSKA (reference sequence). CDR3 nucleotides: TGCAGTGCCATCGGGACTAGCGCCTACGAGCAGTACTTC. Translating gives CSAIGTSAYEQYF.

This CDR3 reads CSARDLSSAGDTQYF. CDR3 DNA sequence: TGCAGTGCTAGAGATCTGTCCTCCGCCGGAGATACGCAGTATTTT. This chain joins TRBV20-1 and TRBJ2-3; D gene ambiguous. Trimming pared 0 bases from V and 5 bases from J, leaving 15 bases between. The germline CDR1 and CDR2 sequences are DFQATT and SNEGSKA (reference sequence). The CDR3 extends over 15 amino acids.

The chain couples TRBV28 to TRBJ1-1; 7 nucleotides line up with TRBD1. The V and J ends lost 10 bases and 3 bases, in that order; junction bases with no gene match: 8. The CDR3 length is 13 residues. The germline V gene has CDR1 MDHEN and CDR2 SYDVKM. The CDR3 DNA reads TGTGCCATACAACAGGGGAGGGACACTGAAGCTTTCTTT. Its translation is CAIQQGRDTEAFF.

The chain employs TRBV7-6 and TRBJ1-6; 7 bases match TRBD1. CDR3 size: 16 residues. With V trimmed by 5 bases and J by 7 bases, 11 bases remained unmatched. Per the germline V gene, CDR1 is SGHVS and CDR2 is FNYEAQ. CDR3 amino acids: CASSLKAPGQNSPLHF. DNA for the CDR3: TGTGCCAGCAGCCTAAAAGCACCGGGACAGAATTCACCCCTCCACTTT.

This clonotype appeared many times. The CDR3 nucleotides are TGTGCCAGCAGTCCAGACAGCCCATATCAGCCCCAGCATTTT. Protein sequence: CASSPDSPYQPQHF. The chain couples TRBV9 to TRBJ1-5; maybe TRBD1 (5 bases). The CDR3 covers 14 residues. In germline, CDR1 is SGDLS, CDR2 YYNGEE. V lost 5 bases to trimming and J lost 5 bases, with 14 bases between them.

Many counts were recorded for this clonotype. This sequence joins TRBV19 and TRBJ1-6; D gene ambiguous. The CDR3 spans 12 residues. V was trimmed by 6 bases and J by 4 bases, leaving 4 bases between them. Germline loops: CDR1 LNHDA, CDR2 SQIVND (reference sequence). The CDR3 DNA sequence: TGTGCCAGTAGCGGGTATAATTCACCCCTCCACTTT. Translated: CASSGYNSPLHF. Together with reference TRBV19 and TRBJ1-6, the CDR3 gives the full variable domain: DGGITQSPKYLFRKEGQNVTLSCEQNLNHDAMYWYRQDPGQGLRLIYYSQIVNDFQKGDIAEGYSVSREKKESFPLTVTSAQKNPTAFYLCASSGYNSPLHFGNGTRLTVT.

This clonotype was recorded many times. This chain uses TRBV7-2 with TRBJ2-1; D remains unclear. The V and J ends lost 1 base and 13 bases respectively, with 8 bases between them. Germline CDR1 reads SGHTA; CDR2 reads FQGNSA. The length of the CDR3 is 11 residues. The CDR3 reads CASSLGVAQFF. The CDR3 nucleotides are TGTGCCAGCAGCTTAGGAGTCGCCCAGTTCTTC.

Remarks on this clonotype: A much larger clone lies a single base off, so this may be a read error. This chain links TRBV7-2 with TRBJ2-5; 7 nucleotides match TRBD1. Germline V CDR1 and CDR2: SGHTA, FQGNSA. The V and J ends lost 5 bases and 5 bases, in that order; junction bases with no gene match: 8. This CDR3 region has 14 residues. CDR3 region: CTSSPDRVGETQYF. The CDR3 bases are TGTACCAGCAGCCCAGACAGGGTCGGGGAGACCCAGTACTTC.

This clonotype was seen only a few times. This rearrangement joins TRBV28 to TRBJ2-2; TRBD1 matches at 10 bases. CDR3 length: 11 residues. CDR1 MDHEN and CDR2 SYDVKM come from the germline V gene. CDR3 coding DNA: TGTGAGGACAGGGGGACCGGGGAGCTGTTTTTT. Translating gives CEDRGTGELFF.

This clonotype has a count of ten or more. The genes are TRBV25-1 and TRBJ2-3; D is uncertain. The CDR3 is 11 amino acids. Trimming took off 7 bases at V and 2 bases at J, with 4 bases between the two ends. Germline CDR1 is MGHDK and CDR2 is SYGVNS. CDR3 bases: TGTGCCAGCACTCTCACAGATACGCAGTATTTT. Its translation: CASTLTDTQYF.

V and J are TRBV10-3 and TRBJ2-4; 9 positions agree with TRBD1. The CDR3 runs 17 residues. Germline CDR1 ENHRY, CDR2 SYGVKD. The V segment lost 3 bases and the J segment 4 bases; nucleotides outside the gene matches: 10. The DNA for the CDR3 is TGTGCCATCAGTGATTCAACTGGGACAGGGCCAAAAAACATTCAGTACTTC. It translates to CAISDSTGTGPKNIQYF.

This clonotype has only a few counts. The germline gene is not matched at one end of the junction; a read error may be the cause. V and J are TRBV3-1 and TRBJ1-5; no firm D call. Per the germline V gene, CDR1 is LGHDT and CDR2 is YNNKEL (reference sequence). The CDR3 is 12 amino acids. As DNA, the CDR3 is TGTGTCAGCAGCCAGGCCGAGGGGCCCCAGCATTTT. This gives the protein CVSSQAEGPQHF.

This sequence joins TRBV6-5 and TRBJ1-5; D is ambiguous. The CDR3 spans 15 residues. Germline values: CDR1 MNHEY, CDR2 SVGAGI. V was cut by 6 bases and J by 4 bases, with 16 bases left in between. The CDR3 DNA is TGTGCCAGCAGCCAAAGTTCCAGTCTAAATCAGCCCCAGCATTTT. Encoded protein: CASSQSSSLNQPQHF.

At least ten counts were recorded for this clonotype. The chain uses TRBV28 and TRBJ1-1; TRBD1 might be the D (5 bases). The germline V gene has CDR1 MDHEN and CDR2 SYDVKM. This CDR3 spans 13 amino acids. V lost 3 bases and J lost 6, with 11 bases in between. CDR3 loop: CASSFSGRPEAFF. CDR3 coding DNA: TGTGCCAGCAGTTTCTCAGGGAGGCCTGAAGCTTTCTTT. The full variable domain, rest sourced from reference TRBV28 and TRBJ1-1, is DVKVTQSSRYLVKRTGEKVFLECVQDMDHENMFWYRQDPGLGLRLIYFSYDVKMKEKGDIPEGYSVSREKKERFSLILESASTNQTSMYLCASSFSGRPEAFFGQGTRLTVV.

V and J are TRBV2 and TRBJ2-5; D perhaps matches TRBD1 (5 bases). Trimming took 2 bases from V and 4 from J, leaving 8 bases between them. From germline, CDR1 is SNHLY and CDR2 FYNNEI. This CDR3 has 13 residues. Written as DNA, the CDR3 is TGTGCCAGCAGTGAACAGGGTAGAGAGACCCAGTACTTC. Translating gives CASSEQGRETQYF.

This clonotype was observed many times. The chain employs TRBV12-3 or TRBV12-4 and TRBJ2-1, with D possibly being TRBD2 (6 bases). V shed 4 bases and J shed 3 bases, with 19 bases lying between them. The CDR3 totals 17 residues. CDR3 residues: CASSSSPTSRLYNEQFF. CDR3 coding DNA: TGTGCCAGCAGTTCCTCCCCGACTAGTAGGCTCTACAATGAGCAGTTCTTC.

This clonotype was observed at least ten times. The V and J genes are TRBV7-9 and TRBJ1-1, with 8 bases aligning to TRBD1. Germline loops: CDR1 SEHNR, CDR2 FQNEAQ (reference sequence). CDR3 length: 15 amino acids. Trimming at V came to 6 bases and at J to 3 bases, leaving 9 bases not matched to a gene. The CDR3 here is CASSEEQGVDTEAFF. In DNA form, the CDR3 reads TGTGCCAGCAGTGAGGAACAGGGGGTGGACACTGAAGCTTTCTTT.

The chain is built from TRBV20-1 and TRBJ2-7; TRBD1 matches at 8 bases. This CDR3 contains 12 residues. Looked up from germline, CDR1 is DFQATT and CDR2 is SNEGSKA (reference sequence). The J segment lost 10 bases and the V segment lost 1 base, leaving 6 bases of the junction unmatched. The CDR3 spells CSARVGQGAQYF. Written as DNA, the CDR3 is TGCAGTGCTAGAGTAGGGCAGGGGGCCCAGTACTTC.

In its sample, this clonotype was seen a few times. A much more abundant neighbour one base away suggests this may be a read error. This chain connects TRBV25-1 to TRBJ1-1; D not certain. Germline-derived CDR1 and CDR2 are MGHDK and SYGVNS. The CDR3 totals 15 residues. V was shortened by 9 bases and J by 5 bases, with 22 bases between the two germline ends. CDR3 residues: CASRSVALTSTEAFF. CDR3 nucleotides: TGTGCCAGTAGATCCGTCGCCCTCACGTCGACTGAAGCTTTCTTT.

This clonotype has ten or more counts. The chain uses TRBV28 and TRBJ1-2; TRBD1 matches at 7 bases. Germline V lookup: CDR1 MDHEN, CDR2 SYDVKM. With V trimmed by 5 bases and J by 0 bases, 6 bases remained unmatched. The CDR3 sequence is 15 residues long. In nucleotides, the CDR3 is TGTGCCAGCAGTGATTGGGACAGCCCTAACTATGGCTACACCTTC. Its translation: CASSDWDSPNYGYTF.

This clonotype was detected ten times or more. The chain couples TRBV4-1 to TRBJ1-5; D might be TRBD1 (6 bases). From germline, CDR1 is MGHRA and CDR2 YSYEKL. The V gene lost 0 bases and the J gene lost 9 bases, with 15 bases spanning the gap. CDR3 length: 15 amino acids. The CDR3 loop is CASSQEVGTIGPQHF. CDR3 DNA: TGCGCCAGCAGCCAAGAGGTCGGGACAATTGGGCCCCAGCATTTT.

This clonotype was detected many times. V usage is TRBV5-1 and J usage is TRBJ2-5, with D perhaps matching TRBD1 (6 bases). From germline, CDR1 is SGHRS and CDR2 YFSETQ. The CDR3 extends over 15 amino acids. Deletions cut 2 bases from V and 0 bases from J, with 11 bases between. As DNA, the CDR3 is TGCGCCAGCAGCTTTGGGCAGGGGAACCAAGAGACCCAGTACTTC. Translation gives CASSFGQGNQETQYF. The whole variable domain, filled in from reference TRBV5-1 and TRBJ2-5, reads KAGVTQTPRYLIKTRGQQVTLSCSPISGHRSVSWYQQTPGQGLQFLFEYFSETQRNKGNFPGRFSGRQFSNSRSEMNVSTLELGDSALYLCASSFGQGNQETQYFGPGTRLLVL.

The chain's CDR3 is CSAPGLADYEQYF. CDR3 coding DNA: TGCAGTGCCCCGGGACTAGCAGACTACGAGCAGTACTTC. V and J are TRBV20-1 and TRBJ2-7, with TRBD2 matching over 9 bases. The CDR3 runs to 13 residues. V trimming: 6 bases; J trimming: 3 bases; junction bases outside the gene matches: 6. The germline CDR1 and CDR2 sequences are DFQATT and SNEGSKA (reference sequence).